The sequence of this T cell receptor beta chain was determined in a study of cytomegalovirus exposure and HLA in healthy donors. At the level of the study: Of all 360 or so donors who were genotyped, roughly 83% belonged to the Caucasian-associated ancestry cluster.

V lost 4 bases and J 3 bases, leaving 22 bases between the germline ends. CDR1 SEHNR and CDR2 FQNEAQ come from the germline V gene (reference sequence). The CDR3 length is 17 residues. Study-wide points: Some V segments could not be told apart, so they were left out, TRBV6-2 and TRBV6-3 among them. Reportedly, a later analysis found an Asian-associated ancestry cluster had fewer N-insertions than the roughly 670-donor mean.

It was with 60 Vbeta and 13 Jbeta primers that the PCR ran. Original analysis: In a later analysis, approximately 73 million unique TCR beta chains included roughly 11 million shared by two or more donors. Using immunoSEQ multiplex PCR, the repertoire was profiled, and TCRdb retains in-frame clones only, with some absent. That table supplies the V and J calls and clone size; D and trimming were determined from the DNA. There are about 200,000 clones in the sample; 65% to 90% occur only once, and over 1.1% lies in the top ten. In the case of this clone: Its matching antigen is unknown.

The chain combines TRBV7-9 with TRBJ2-7, with D possibly being TRBD2 (6 bases). Sequencing input: PBMCs. This receptor was taken from a girl aged 5-17 years in good health and CMV-seronegative. This CDR3 is CASSSNGGARTVYEQYF. CDR3 in DNA: TGTGCCAGCAGCTCCAATGGCGGGGCAAGGACGGTCTACGAGCAGTACTTC.